The sequence of this T cell receptor beta chain was determined in a study of T cell clonality in common variable immunodeficiency. This clone came up many times. Its antigen is as yet unknown. The read ends 3 residues shy of where the CDR3 ends; the end is completed using the germline J gene. Using immunoSEQ multiplex PCR, the repertoire was profiled, and TCRdb retains in-frame clones only, with some absent. Singletons are absent from the sample, which has some 42,000 clones. V lost 4 bases, J lost 2 bases, and 8 bases lay in between. The CDR3 spans 13 residues. CDR1 and CDR2 (germline): ENHRY, SYGVKD. Findings and limits, study-wide: In common variable immunodeficiency, TCR beta chains reportedly carried fewer deletions and N-nucleotide insertions.

The rearrangement links TRBV10-3 to TRBJ2-5; a weak D match, TRBD1 (5 bases). The source is a human donor with common variable immunodeficiency. The material sequenced was peripheral blood mononuclear cells. The covered CDR3 bases are TGTGCCATCAGTGGACAGCTTCAAGAGACC. It is translated as CAISGQLQET. The CDR3 in its entirety is CAISGQLQETQYF.